A single sample is the source of the 32 T cell receptor beta chains below, sequenced in a study of cytomegalovirus exposure and HLA in healthy donors. Primers included in the PCR were 60 Vbeta and 13 Jbeta primers. Measured with immunoSEQ multiplex PCR; TCRdb has only the in-frame clones, and not every one. The sample shows some 170,000 clones, approximately 78% of them seen only once. Sequencing used PBMCs. All receptors derive from a girl aged 2-9 years in good health and CMV-seropositive.

This clone was detected only once. J is TRBJ2-5 and V is TRBV28; D is unclear. V lost 6 bases, J lost 2 bases, and 10 bases lay in between. CDR1 is MDHEN and CDR2 is SYDVKM in the germline V gene. This CDR3 has 13 amino acids. The CDR3 DNA follows: TGTGCCAGCAGGGTAGCAGAACAAGAGACCCAGTACTTC. Translated, it gives CASRVAEQETQYF.

The CDR3 DNA follows: TGTGCCAGCAGGAATACGTGGACAGTTGCCTACGAGCAGTACTTC. Its translation: CASRNTWTVAYEQYF. The V gene is TRBV6-1, the J gene TRBJ2-7; D is perhaps TRBD1 (6 bases). This CDR3 contains 15 residues. CDR1 is MNHNS, CDR2 SASEGT, per germline. With 6 bases removed from V and 2 bases from J, the gap between germline ends came to 17 bases.

The rearrangement joins TRBV2 to TRBJ2-7; 8 nucleotides line up with TRBD2. CDR1 SNHLY and CDR2 FYNNEI come from the germline V gene. The CDR3 loop spans 14 amino acids. The J segment lost 0 bases and the V segment lost 3 bases, leaving 1 base of the junction unmatched. The CDR3 DNA reads TGTGCCAGCAGTGACCGGGGGGGCTCCTACGAGCAGTACTTC. It yields the protein CASSDRGGSYEQYF.

V usage is TRBV6-5 and J usage is TRBJ1-1; 10 nucleotides agree with TRBD1. Unmatched junction bases numbered 4, after V lost 6 bases and J lost 0 bases. Germline V gene sequence: CDR1 MNHEY, CDR2 SVGAGI. The CDR3 covers 15 residues. The CDR3 region is CASSYGQGVNTEAFF. In DNA, the CDR3 is TGTGCCAGCAGCTACGGACAGGGGGTGAACACTGAAGCTTTCTTT.

The genes are TRBV13 and TRBJ1-1; D not certain. The germline V gene has CDR1 PRHDT and CDR2 FYEKMQ (reference sequence). This CDR3 is 15 amino acids long. V dropped 3 bases and J dropped 1 base, with 12 bases sitting between them. DNA of the CDR3: TGTGCCAGCAGCTTGACTGGCATACCGAACACTGAAGCTTTCTTT. Its translation is CASSLTGIPNTEAFF.

The chain uses TRBV6-1 and TRBJ2-6; D is uncertain. Trimming took off 3 bases at V and 0 bases at J, with 3 bases between the two ends. The CDR3 has 14 amino acids. Germline assignment: CDR1 MNHNS and CDR2 SASEGT. CDR3 nucleotide sequence: TGTGCCAGCAGTGAGTACTCTGGGGCCAACGTCCTGACTTTC. It encodes CASSEYSGANVLTF.

The V call is TRBV6-5, the J call TRBJ2-7, with 7 bases fitting TRBD1. The germline gives CDR1 MNHEY, CDR2 SVGAGI. The CDR3 consists of 10 residues. The ends lost 11 bases at V and 4 bases at J; junction bases unmatched: 2. Here the CDR3 reads CAAGGYEQYF. CDR3 sequence (DNA): TGTGCCGCAGGGGGTTACGAGCAGTACTTC.

This clone has a handful of counts. The chain carries TRBV29-1 and TRBJ2-1; 8 bases are shared with TRBD1. V shed 3 bases and J 5 bases; nucleotides not matched to a gene: 9. Germline CDR1 is SQVTM and CDR2 is ANQGSEA. This CDR3 has 15 residues. The CDR3 here is CSVEIAGTGHNEQFF. In nucleotides, the CDR3 is TGCAGCGTTGAGATCGCTGGGACAGGCCACAATGAGCAGTTCTTC.

In this sample, this clone turned up a few times. Other DNA sequences in the same sample also yield this CDR3. The chain combines TRBV4-1 with TRBJ1-5, with D uncertain. The CDR3 covers 14 residues. The V gene's germline CDR1 is MGHRA and CDR2 YSYEKL. V was shortened by 1 base and J by 1 base, with 5 bases between the two germline ends. The CDR3 here is CASSQARSNQPQHF. CDR3 bases: TGCGCCAGCAGCCAAGCCAGGAGCAATCAGCCCCAGCATTTT.

This chain connects TRBV28 to TRBJ1-5; no reliable D call. The CDR3 consists of 17 residues. Trimming shortened V by 6 bases and J by 4 bases, and 22 bases separated the two germline ends. The germline V gene encodes CDR1 MDHEN and CDR2 SYDVKM. CDR3 in amino acids: CASSNRNFTHLNQPQHF. DNA for the CDR3: TGTGCCAGCAGCAACAGAAATTTCACCCATCTAAATCAGCCCCAGCATTTT.

This chain uses TRBV6-5 with TRBJ2-7; 9 nucleotides match TRBD2. The V gene's germline CDR1 is MNHEY and CDR2 SVGAGI. This CDR3 contains 15 residues. J was trimmed by 2 bases and V by 3 bases; bases with no gene match: 5. In DNA, the CDR3 is TGTGCCAGCAGTTATAGAGGCGGGAGGGCCTACGAGCAGTACTTC. Protein product: CASSYRGGRAYEQYF.

The CDR3 coding sequence is TGTGCCAGCAGTTTCCTCCCGGGACTAGCGGGAGAGGATGAGCAGTTCTTC. This gives the protein CASSFLPGLAGEDEQFF. This chain connects TRBV27 to TRBJ2-1; the match to TRBD2 covers 14 bases. The J segment lost 8 bases and the V segment lost 3 bases, leaving 9 bases of the junction unmatched. Germline CDR1 is MNHEY and CDR2 is SMNVEV (reference sequence). The CDR3 consists of 17 residues.

The chain is built from TRBV29-1 and TRBJ2-7, with a possible D match to TRBD1 (5 bases). V lost 6 bases to trimming and J lost 0 bases, with 12 bases between them. Germline V gives CDR1 SQVTM, CDR2 ANQGSEA. CDR3 length: 13 residues. The CDR3 region has the DNA TGCAGCGTACATACAGGTGACTCCTACGAGCAGTACTTC. Protein sequence: CSVHTGDSYEQYF.

This chain connects TRBV2 to TRBJ2-7; TRBD2 matches at 14 bases. Germline trimming cut 3 bases from V and 4 bases from J; bases unmatched to any gene: 8. Germline CDR1 and CDR2: SNHLY and FYNNEI. This CDR3 is built from 17 residues. CDR3 residues: CASSDVTSGRAPYEQYF. The CDR3 region has the DNA TGTGCCAGCAGTGATGTGACTAGCGGGAGGGCCCCTTACGAGCAGTACTTC.

V is TRBV7-9 and J is TRBJ1-1; D is perhaps TRBD1 (6 bases). V lost 5 bases to trimming and J lost 7 bases, with 20 bases between them. Germline V gene lookup returns CDR1 SEHNR and CDR2 FQNEAQ (reference sequence). The CDR3 runs 15 residues. DNA for the CDR3: TGTGCCAGCAGCCCACAGGGTGGGGCGGAGGTTGAAGCTTTCTTT. It translates to CASSPQGGAEVEAFF.

The gene calls are TRBV27 and TRBJ2-2; D uncertain. Looked up from germline, CDR1 is MNHEY and CDR2 is SMNVEV (reference sequence). V was cut by 3 bases and J by 4 bases, with 12 bases left in between. This CDR3 region has 15 residues. The DNA of the CDR3 is TGTGCCAGCAGTTTTAGTCAGGTGGGCACCGGGGAGCTGTTTTTT. It yields the protein CASSFSQVGTGELFF.

The count of this clone is one. This chain links TRBV13 with TRBJ2-1; 9 bases align to TRBD2. V lost 11 bases, J lost 8 bases, and 13 bases stayed unmatched. CDR3 size: 14 residues. CDR1 is PRHDT and CDR2 is FYEKMQ in the germline V gene (reference sequence). Here the CDR3 reads CAARGGGSRDEQFF. The CDR3, as DNA: TGTGCCGCGCGGGGGGGAGGGTCTAGGGATGAGCAGTTCTTC.

V usage is TRBV30 and J usage is TRBJ2-7; the match to TRBD2 covers 7 bases. The germline CDR1 and CDR2 sequences are GTSNPN and SVGIG (reference sequence). CDR3 length: 12 amino acids. J gave up 6 bases and V 4 bases, and 6 bases lay outside the gene matches. The CDR3 loop is CAWTSGRFEQYF. CDR3 coding DNA: TGTGCCTGGACTAGCGGCCGGTTCGAGCAGTACTTC.

This clone was counted a single time. The V call is TRBV6-5, the J call TRBJ2-1, with a tentative D call TRBD2 (6 bases). The V gene lost 8 bases and the J gene lost 9 bases, with 11 bases spanning the gap. CDR1 is MNHEY and CDR2 is SVGAGI in the germline V gene. The CDR3 covers 11 residues. CDR3: CASGRGFEQFF. The DNA of the CDR3 is TGTGCCAGCGGACGGGGGTTTGAGCAGTTCTTC.

Concerning this clone: Sequence at one end of the junction differs from germline and may be a read error. This chain uses TRBV2 with TRBJ1-4; no firm D call. Per germline, CDR1 SNHLY and CDR2 FYNNEI. This CDR3 contains 13 residues. This CDR3 reads CASGEGLREKLFF. The CDR3 DNA is TGTGCCAGCGGTGAAGGACTTCGGGAAAAACTGTTTTTT.

The rearrangement uses TRBV6-1 and TRBJ1-1; the D gene is possibly TRBD1 (6 bases). CDR3 length: 13 amino acids. Germline values: CDR1 MNHNS, CDR2 SASEGT. The ends were cut back, 7 bases at V and 3 bases at J, with 12 bases in the middle. CDR3 sequence reads: CASTIKGDTEAFF. In DNA form, the CDR3 reads TGTGCCAGCACGATAAAGGGGGACACTGAAGCTTTCTTT.

The chain couples TRBV30 to TRBJ1-1, with a tentative D call TRBD1 (5 bases). This CDR3 is 14 amino acids long. The V end lost 5 bases, the J end lost 4 bases, and 17 bases lay between the germline ends. Per germline, CDR1 GTSNPN and CDR2 SVGIG (reference sequence). CDR3 nucleotides: TGTGCCTGGGATTCAGGGACGGGGGGCACTGAAGCTTTCTTT. Translation: CAWDSGTGGTEAFF.

The chain joins TRBV28 to TRBJ2-6; the match to TRBD1 covers 10 bases. The germline V gene encodes CDR1 MDHEN and CDR2 SYDVKM. Germline trimming cut 4 bases from V and 1 base from J; bases unmatched to any gene: 10. The CDR3 sequence is 19 residues long. The DNA for the CDR3 is TGTGCCAGCAGTTCCCCTGCAGGGACAGGGGTTTCTGGGGCCAACGTCCTGACTTTC. Translated: CASSSPAGTGVSGANVLTF. Looking up the rest from reference TRBV28 and TRBJ2-6 gives the full variable domain: DVKVTQSSRYLVKRTGEKVFLECVQDMDHENMFWYRQDPGLGLRLIYFSYDVKMKEKGDIPEGYSVSREKKERFSLILESASTNQTSMYLCASSSPAGTGVSGANVLTFGAGSRLTVL.

This clone was recorded a few times. In DNA, the CDR3 is TGTGCCAGCAGCTTGGACGGTAACACCGGGGAGCTGTTTTTT. Its protein is CASSLDGNTGELFF. V usage is TRBV5-5 and J usage is TRBJ2-2; D is unresolved. This CDR3 has 14 amino acids. V was cut by 0 bases and J by 2 bases, with 5 bases left in between. Germline-derived CDR1 and CDR2 are SGHKS and YYEKEE (reference sequence).

The rearrangement links TRBV15 to TRBJ2-7, with a tentative D call TRBD2 (5 bases). V dropped 1 base and J dropped 2 bases, with 9 bases sitting between them. This CDR3 is 14 amino acids long. Germline loops: CDR1 LNHNV, CDR2 YYDKDF (reference sequence). Here the CDR3 reads CATSRVSGAYEQYF. For the CDR3, the DNA is TGTGCCACCAGCAGAGTCTCCGGGGCCTACGAGCAGTACTTC.

V and J are TRBV28 and TRBJ2-1; 14 nucleotides align to TRBD2. This CDR3 comprises 17 residues. With 5 bases clipped from V and 9 bases from J, the junction kept 12 bases outside the gene matches. The germline CDR1 and CDR2 sequences are MDHEN and SYDVKM. CDR3 region: CASSHYPTSGRAGEQFF. The CDR3 DNA sequence: TGTGCCAGCAGTCACTACCCGACTAGCGGGAGGGCTGGTGAGCAGTTCTTC.

Remarks on this clone: In the same sample, other DNA sequences code for this CDR3. The chain recombines TRBV6-1 with TRBJ2-7; 10 bases are a match to TRBD2. The germline CDR1 and CDR2 sequences are MNHNS and SASEGT. This CDR3 has 15 residues. The junction had 3 bases not matched to a gene; V was cut back by 2 bases and J by 2 bases. CDR3 coding DNA: TGTGCCAGCAGTGAAAGGCTAGCGGGAGCCTACGAGCAGTACTTC. This sequence encodes CASSERLAGAYEQYF.

The gene calls are TRBV7-9 and TRBJ2-1; 8 nucleotides agree with TRBD2. Germline CDR1 is SEHNR and CDR2 is FQNEAQ (reference sequence). The CDR3 loop spans 17 amino acids. After removal of 3 bases from V and 3 bases from J, the junction contained 10 bases not matched to a gene. As DNA, the CDR3 is TGTGCCAGCAGCTTGTTGGCGGGAGGTGTCCGCTACAATGAGCAGTTCTTC. Protein: CASSLLAGGVRYNEQFF.

The chain carries TRBV5-6 and TRBJ2-3, with 7 bases aligning to TRBD2. Per the germline V gene, CDR1 is SGHDT and CDR2 is YYEEEE. J gave up 2 bases and V 8 bases, and 14 bases lay outside the gene matches. This CDR3 has 16 amino acids. CDR3 in DNA: TGTGCCAGTGGCATGGGACTAAGCGGAGTCACAGATACGCAGTATTTT. As protein: CASGMGLSGVTDTQYF.

The rearrangement links TRBV5-6 to TRBJ2-3; 9 bases fit TRBD2. With V trimmed by 0 bases and J by 4 bases, 9 bases remained unmatched. The CDR3 contains 17 residues. The germline CDR1 and CDR2 sequences are SGHDT and YYEEEE. CDR3 in DNA: TGTGCCAGCAGCTTGGACGAGTGGGAGCGGGAGGCAGATACGCAGTATTTT. Translating gives CASSLDEWEREADTQYF.

The chain uses TRBV5-1 and TRBJ2-5; the match to TRBD2 covers 10 bases. The CDR3 extends over 13 amino acids. CDR1 is SGHRS, CDR2 YFSETQ, per germline. J was trimmed by 4 bases and V by 4 bases; bases with no gene match: 1. The CDR3 region is CASSASGRETQYF. Written as DNA, the CDR3 is TGCGCCAGCAGCGCTAGCGGGAGAGAGACCCAGTACTTC.

This rearrangement joins TRBV6-6 to TRBJ1-5, with D possibly matching TRBD1 (5 bases). The CDR3 loop spans 15 amino acids. Germline V gene lookup returns CDR1 MNHNY and CDR2 SVGAGI (reference sequence). The V gene lost 0 bases and the J gene lost 0 bases, with 6 bases spanning the gap. CDR3 DNA sequence: TGTGCCAGCAGTTACTCAGGGGCTAGCAATCAGCCCCAGCATTTT. Translating gives CASSYSGASNQPQHF.